This T cell receptor beta chain was found in a study of blood T cells in healthy people across ages. The CDR3 length is 15 residues. Germline CDR1 DFQATT, CDR2 SNEGSKA (reference sequence). Together with a sample-barcoded 5' primer, a J-beta primer mix was included in a second PCR lasting 7 to 11 cycles. TCRdb processed the 5' RACE reads anew with MiXCR; each CDR3 protein has one entry. The table has 720,000 or so distinct CDR3 sequences, around 43% seen once; the top ten hold roughly 30%. The rearrangement joins TRBV20-1 to TRBJ2-1, with a possible D match to TRBD2 (5 bases). The J call may be mistaken, given a closer DNA end match to TRBJ2-7. The TCR sequence derives from an elderly man in good health. What was sequenced was blood. The CDR3 here is CSAGKSGSSYNEQYF. Here the CDR3 DNA reads TGCAGTGCTGGAAAAAGCGGAAGCTCCTACAATGAGCAGTACTTC.